This T cell receptor (beta chain) was obtained from a study of T-cell reconstitution after alpha-beta-depleted transplantation in children. As regards this clonotype: The antigen is unknown.

Findings and limits, study-wide: Several hundred expanded graft clones reportedly were the source of alpha-beta T cells about two months after transplant.

V was shortened by 2 bases and J by 3 bases, with 14 bases between the two germline ends. The CDR3 is 15 residues long. Per germline, CDR1 SGHRS and CDR2 YFSETQ. Preparing the TCRbeta library involved the use of unique molecular identifiers. MiXCR, applied by TCRdb to the PCR reads, yields one record per CDR3 protein. The table shows 600,000 to 700,000 distinct CDR3 sequences, with around 12% occurring only once. This clonotype was sampled from a girl aged 2-10 years with congenital amegakaryocytic thrombocytopenia, due to receive a stem cell transplant. The chain has TRBV5-1 and TRBJ2-5; D is ambiguous. The sequencing used PBMCs, collected before TCRalphabeta/CD19-depleted stem cell transplant. The CDR3 nucleotides read TGCGCCAGCAGCTTTGGCAGGAATGGTAAAGAGACCCAGTACTTC. The encoded protein is CASSFGRNGKETQYF.